This T cell receptor (beta chain) was found in a study of blood T cell repertoires in COVID-19 (TCRdb year 2020). Study-wide context: Collaborator samples came from the United States, Italy and Spain and covered acute and convalescent phases of COVID-19. A de-identified subject ID, COVID-19 status, age in years and sex were almost always included in the sample metadata. HLA class I and class II types, where available, came from metadata supplied by the sample provider rather than from assay-based typing. The samples were drawn from two sources: the first 160 participants of the ongoing ImmuneRACE study, and over 950 subjects contributed by 6 global collaborators. The dataset comprised deeply sampled blood TCRbeta repertoires from subjects exposed to, actively infected with, or recovered from COVID-19. The prospective study material was composed of cDNA or gDNA derived from T cells, B-cell-depleted T cells, or PBMCs. The repertoires were released in a freely available public database meant as a resource for research on the immune response to SARS-CoV-2. Findings and caveats that apply to the study as a whole: The quantity of clinical and demographic metadata differed by source and by participant and was supplied without curation.

The germline ends are 13 bases apart after V is trimmed by 1 base and J by 0 bases. The germline V gene provides CDR1 MNHNS and CDR2 SASEGT. Inclusive of the bounding cysteine and phenylalanine, the CDR3 is 17 residues long. Only the CDR3 DNA is retained, 51 bases long and in frame from the first base. In the prospective study, participants were roughly 18 to 95 years old, resided in 24 geographic areas of the United States, and were enrolled through a virtual design. Cohort assignment in the prospective study relied on participant-reported clinical history from a screening survey and a study questionnaire. ImmuneRACE Cohort 3 recovered participants were defined by two consecutive negative NP/OP PCR tests, healthcare professional clearance, or symptom resolution. In the prospective study, whole blood, serum and a nasopharyngeal or oropharyngeal swab were collected from each participant by mobile phlebotomists. Over a 2-month period, participants in the prospective study had the option of providing additional blood draws and questionnaires. Prospective study blood samples were shipped either frozen or at room temperature before DNA extraction.

Worth noting for this clone: Its antigen is not yet known. Base qualities are missing; no much larger clone stands one base away.

TCRbeta CDR3 regions were amplified from genomic DNA using the immunoSEQ Assay, a bias-controlled multiplex PCR. Under the source paper's analysis protocol: The number of nucleated cells in each sample was estimated by amplification of reference gene primers within the assay. Sequence reads were collapsed and filtered to measure the absolute abundance of every unique TCRbeta CDR3 rearrangement. For each sample, productive Simpson clonality was calculated by taking the square root of Simpson's diversity index across productive rearrangements. TCRdb stores this immuneACCESS table with in-frame sequences only. Part of the clones is absent; in the studies checked, under half of the shortfall reflects unresolved V genes, and no reason is known for the rest. The V and J calls and the clone size are those of that table, but D and trimming were determined from the DNA. The sample includes 150,000 to 200,000 clones, with 82% observed a single time. The ten biggest clones cover approximately 11% of the sample.

The receptor comes from a man aged 45-65 years who had recovered from COVID-19. The source material was PBMCs or T cells enriched from blood (not recorded which). The sequence is built from TRBV6-1 and TRBJ1-3; TRBD1 is possibly the D segment (5 matching bases). The nucleotide sequence reads TGTGCCAGCAGTGAAGACAGGCAGGGCTTCTCTGGAAACACCATATATTTT. It specifies CASSEDRQGFSGNTIYF.